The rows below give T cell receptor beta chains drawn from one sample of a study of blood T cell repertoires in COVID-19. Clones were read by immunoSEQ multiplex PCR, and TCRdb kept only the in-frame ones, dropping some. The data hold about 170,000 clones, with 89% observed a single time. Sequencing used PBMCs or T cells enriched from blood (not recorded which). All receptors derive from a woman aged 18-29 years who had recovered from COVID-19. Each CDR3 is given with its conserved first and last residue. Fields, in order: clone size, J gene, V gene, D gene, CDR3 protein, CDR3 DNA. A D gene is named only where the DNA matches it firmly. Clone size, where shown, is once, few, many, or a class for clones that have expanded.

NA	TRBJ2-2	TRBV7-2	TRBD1	CASSLDRDRGWAGELFF	TGTGCCAGCAGCTTGGATAGGGACAGGGGTTGGGCCGGGGAGCTGTTTTTT
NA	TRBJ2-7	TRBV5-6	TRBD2	CASSFSGSLYEQYF	TGTGCCAGCAGCTTTAGCGGGAGTCTATACGAGCAGTACTTC
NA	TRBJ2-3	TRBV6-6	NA	CASSYPRTESTDTQYF	TGTGCCAGCAGTTATCCCAGGACAGAGTCCACAGATACGCAGTATTTT
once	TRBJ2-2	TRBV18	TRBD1	CASSPATGGRESGELFF	TGTGCCAGCTCACCAGCGACAGGGGGCCGAGAGTCCGGGGAGCTGTTTTTT
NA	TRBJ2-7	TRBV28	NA	CASSSSYEQYF	TGTGCCAGCAGCTCCTCCTACGAGCAGTACTTC
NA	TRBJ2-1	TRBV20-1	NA	CSASRGVEQFF	TGCAGTGCTAGTCGGGGAGTTGAGCAGTTCTTC
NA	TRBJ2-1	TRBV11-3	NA	CASSFGGTSYNEQFF	TGTGCCAGCAGCTTCGGGGGTACGTCCTACAATGAGCAGTTCTTC
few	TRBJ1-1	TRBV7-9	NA	CASKREGNEVFF	TGTGCCAGCAAGCGGGAGGGGAACGAGGTTTTCTTT
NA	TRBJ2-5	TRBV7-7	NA	CASSLAIGTRETQYF	TGTGCTAGCAGCTTAGCTATAGGGACACGCGAGACCCAGTACTTC
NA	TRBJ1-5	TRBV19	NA	CASSMDSRDQPQHF	TGTGCCAGTAGTATGGACAGTCGGGATCAGCCCCAGCATTTT
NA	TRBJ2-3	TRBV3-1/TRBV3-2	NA	CASSAGVSTDTQYF	TGTGCCAGCAGCGCAGGGGTAAGCACAGATACGCAGTATTTT
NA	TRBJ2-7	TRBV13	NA	CASSGEGSSYEQYF	TGTGCCAGCAGCGGAGAGGGATCCAGCTACGAGCAGTACTTC
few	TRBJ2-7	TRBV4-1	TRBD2	CASSQGLAFSYEQYF	TGCGCCAGCAGCCAGGGACTAGCATTCTCCTACGAGCAGTACTTC
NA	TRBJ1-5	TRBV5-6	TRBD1	CASSSYRDRGRGNQPQHF	TGTGCCAGCAGCTCCTACCGGGACAGGGGAAGGGGGAATCAGCCCCAGCATTTT
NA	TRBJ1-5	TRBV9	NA	CASSVDGRWGEPQHF	TGTGCCAGCAGCGTAGATGGGAGATGGGGTGAGCCCCAGCATTTT
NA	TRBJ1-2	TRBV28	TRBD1	CASNQGTEYGYTF	TGTGCCAGCAATCAGGGGACAGAATATGGCTACACCTTC
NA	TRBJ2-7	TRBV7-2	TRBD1	CASLTGGGYEQYF	TGTGCCAGCCTGACAGGGGGTGGGTACGAGCAGTACTTC
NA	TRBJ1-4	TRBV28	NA	CASSPPGQMGEKLFF	TGTGCCAGCAGTCCACCGGGACAAATGGGTGAAAAACTGTTTTTT
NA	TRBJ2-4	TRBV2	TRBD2	CASTGRAGMVAKNIQYF	TGTGCCAGCACTGGGAGGGCGGGGATGGTGGCCAAAAACATTCAGTACTTC
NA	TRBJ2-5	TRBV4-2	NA	CASSQDRGETQYF	TGTGCCAGCAGCCAAGATCGGGGTGAGACCCAGTACTTC
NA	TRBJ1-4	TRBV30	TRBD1	CAWSLETGLNEKLFF	TGTGCCTGGAGTCTAGAGACAGGGTTAAATGAAAAACTGTTTTTT
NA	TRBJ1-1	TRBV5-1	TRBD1	CASSLGTGEKAFF	TGCGCCAGCAGCTTAGGGACAGGGGAGAAAGCTTTCTTT
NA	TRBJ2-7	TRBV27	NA	CASSFSASRVWEQYF	TGTGCCAGCAGTTTTAGCGCCTCCCGGGTGTGGGAGCAGTACTTC